These 10 T cell receptor beta chains share one sample of origin, sequenced in a study of shared clonotypes between healthy human individuals (dated by TCRdb to about 2020). The library was obtained by the immunoSEQ multiplex PCR assay. Imported from immuneACCESS, the table was reduced by TCRdb to in-frame sequences with V and J called. These copies leave out some clones; in studies compared against another copy, an unresolved V gene accounts for under half, and the cause of the remainder is not known. Counted in this sample were roughly 760,000 clones; approximately 74% of them appeared once. The ten largest clones represent over 1.5% of the sample. Sequencing used memory CD4+ T cells sorted from blood. Reading the label with the study, this specimen's cell subset or site is: CD45RA-negative fraction. Source of these receptors: a woman aged 25-40 years in good health.

The chain is built from TRBV28 and TRBJ2-2, with a possible D match to TRBD2 (6 bases). The CDR3 spans 15 residues. CDR1 MDHEN and CDR2 SYDVKM come from the germline V gene. V was cut by 0 bases and J by 4 bases, with 9 bases left in between. The CDR3 protein is CASSLWGRITGELFF. CDR3 in DNA: TGTGCCAGCAGTTTATGGGGGAGGATCACCGGGGAGCTGTTTTTT. Drawing the rest from reference TRBV28 and TRBJ2-2, the complete variable domain is DVKVTQSSRYLVKRTGEKVFLECVQDMDHENMFWYRQDPGLGLRLIYFSYDVKMKEKGDIPEGYSVSREKKERFSLILESASTNQTSMYLCASSLWGRITGELFFGEGSRLTVL.

This sequence joins TRBV2 and TRBJ2-7; 11 positions agree with TRBD1. V trimming: 10 bases; J trimming: 6 bases; junction bases outside the gene matches: 8. CDR1 is SNHLY and CDR2 is FYNNEI in the germline V gene. The CDR3 is 13 residues long. The CDR3 region is CAIAEDRGLEQYF. CDR3 bases: TGTGCCATAGCAGAGGACAGGGGGCTCGAGCAGTACTTC.

V gene TRBV11-2 combines with J gene TRBJ2-7; TRBD2 agrees at 7 bases. Trimming took 2 bases from V and 5 from J; bases not matched to a gene: 9. Germline V gene data show CDR1 as SGHAT and CDR2 as FQNNGV. This CDR3 contains 15 residues. In DNA form, the CDR3 reads TGTGCCAGCAGCTTAAGGGCCGTAGCGGGTCACGAGCAGTACTTC. Translated: CASSLRAVAGHEQYF.

The genes are TRBV4-1 and TRBJ2-2; possible D gene TRBD2, 5 bases. The V gene's germline CDR1 is MGHRA and CDR2 YSYEKL. The CDR3 is 14 amino acids. Trimming shortened V by 6 bases and J by 6 bases, and 14 bases separated the two germline ends. The CDR3 is CASRKVGISGELFF. Here the CDR3 DNA reads TGCGCCAGCAGAAAAGTCGGGATCTCCGGGGAGCTGTTTTTT.

This sequence joins TRBV20-1 and TRBJ2-1, with 7 nucleotides matching TRBD2. V lost 6 bases to trimming and J lost 10 bases; unmatched junction nucleotides: 3. This CDR3 contains 10 residues. Germline-derived CDR1 and CDR2 are DFQATT and SNEGSKA (reference sequence). The CDR3 bases are TGCAGTGCGGCGGGACTAGAGCAGTTCTTC. This encodes CSAAGLEQFF.

The V and J genes are TRBV27 and TRBJ2-6; D gene ambiguous. With 3 bases removed from V and 1 base from J, the gap between germline ends came to 7 bases. Germline assignment: CDR1 MNHEY and CDR2 SMNVEV (reference sequence). CDR3 length equals 15 residues. As DNA, the CDR3 is TGTGCCAGCAGTTTCGACGGATCTGGGGCCAACGTCCTGACTTTC. The encoded protein is CASSFDGSGANVLTF.

V and J are TRBV5-4 and TRBJ2-3, with 7 bases identical to TRBD2. V lost 4 bases to trimming and J lost 1 base; unmatched junction nucleotides: 3. The CDR3 consists of 14 residues. In germline, CDR1 is SGHNT, CDR2 YYREEE (reference sequence). CDR3: CASSPLAGTDTQYF. CDR3 in DNA: TGTGCCAGCAGCCCTCTAGCGGGCACAGATACGCAGTATTTT.

This sequence joins TRBV7-8 and TRBJ2-1; no clear D gene. V lost 5 bases and J 8 bases, leaving 7 bases between the germline ends. Germline CDR1 and CDR2: SGHVS and FQNEAQ. The CDR3 extends over 11 amino acids. CDR3 region: CASSLNHEQFF. The CDR3 DNA reads TGTGCCAGCAGCCTCAACCATGAGCAGTTCTTC.

The J gene is TRBJ1-5, the V gene TRBV6-6; 8 bases are shared with TRBD1. Trimming removed 7 bases from V and 4 bases from J; junction bases left unmatched: 12. CDR1 and CDR2 from the germline V gene are MNHNY and SVGAGI (reference sequence). The CDR3 has 16 residues. The CDR3 DNA follows: TGTGCCAGCAAAGGGCAGCAGGGGGCGTCGAATCAGCCCCAGCATTTT. It yields the protein CASKGQQGASNQPQHF.

With respect to this clone: Other DNA sequences in the sample encode the same CDR3. CDR3 loop: CASSVAGGNTGELFF. CDR3 DNA sequence: TGTGCCAGCAGCGTAGCAGGGGGTAACACCGGGGAGCTGTTTTTT. The V gene is TRBV9, the J gene TRBJ2-2, with 7 nucleotides matching TRBD1. Trimming at V came to 0 bases and at J to 2 bases, leaving 1 base not matched to a gene. The CDR3 has 15 residues. Per germline, CDR1 SGDLS and CDR2 YYNGEE.